This T cell receptor (beta chain) was recorded in a study of identical twins. General observations from the study: Out-of-frame TCR alpha sharing in monozygotic twins exceeded recombination model predictions.

MiXCR, run by TCRdb on the 5' RACE reads, gives a single entry per CDR3 protein. The table records hundreds of thousands of distinct CDR3 sequences, 18% of them present only once. Comment on this clonotype: The antigen remains unidentified.

This same sample was also taken into another study, of T cells expressing NK-cell markers. That report notes: Eight donors were sequenced, of whom seven were HCMV-seropositive, while the remaining one was HCMV-seronegative. Anti-gamma-delta TCR antibody use in several experiments restricted sorting to alpha-beta TCR T cells. NKG2C+ dominant clonotype frequencies in about six donors were roughly 1.0-7.5% of CD8+ T cells.

Input material: PBMCs. This TCR came from a woman between 18 and 29 years old in good health.

This CDR3 is CASSSPGGVADNEQFF. As DNA, the CDR3 is TGTGCCAGCAGCTCACCTGGGGGGGTGGCGGACAATGAGCAGTTCTTC. The chain couples TRBV7-9 to TRBJ2-1; 7 nucleotides line up with TRBD2. J lost 5 bases, V lost 4 bases, and 11 bases had no gene match. The V gene's germline CDR1 is SEHNR and CDR2 FQNEAQ (reference sequence). This CDR3 is built from 16 residues.